One and the same sample provided the 3 T cell receptor beta chains below, sequenced in a study of cytomegalovirus exposure and HLA in healthy donors. PCR used 60 Vbeta primers and 13 Jbeta primers. Measured with immunoSEQ multiplex PCR; TCRdb has only the in-frame clones, and not every one. The sample has some 120,000 clones, around 75% seen once. The sequencing sample was made of PBMCs. The receptor set was obtained from a man aged 60 to 75 in good health and CMV-seropositive.

The V call is TRBV7-9, the J call TRBJ1-1, with 8 nucleotides matching TRBD1. Germline V gene lookup returns CDR1 SEHNR and CDR2 FQNEAQ (reference sequence). This CDR3 comprises 13 residues. The junction had 3 bases not matched to a gene; V was cut back by 1 base and J by 8 bases. Written as DNA, the CDR3 is TGTGCCAGCAGCTTAGAGCGGACAGGGGAAGCTTTCTTT. Protein: CASSLERTGEAFF.

The chain employs TRBV19 and TRBJ1-5; D call uncertain. Germline loops: CDR1 LNHDA, CDR2 SQIVND (reference sequence). The CDR3 runs 15 residues. V was shortened by 6 bases and J by 8 bases, with 20 bases between the two germline ends. CDR3 in DNA: TGTGCCAGTAGCCCCCCTAACGCTATCGTGGAGCCCCAGCATTTT. This encodes CASSPPNAIVEPQHF.

The sample holds one count of this clone. The rearrangement uses TRBV5-6 and TRBJ1-2; tentatively, D is TRBD1 (6 bases). The CDR3 has 18 residues. Looked up from germline, CDR1 is SGHDT and CDR2 is YYEEEE. Trimming removed 4 bases from V and 3 bases from J, with 25 bases in between. Here the CDR3 DNA reads TGTGCCAGCAGCCAGCTGAATTGGGGGGGAGGGGGTCACTATGGCTACACCTTC. Translating it yields CASSQLNWGGGGHYGYTF.